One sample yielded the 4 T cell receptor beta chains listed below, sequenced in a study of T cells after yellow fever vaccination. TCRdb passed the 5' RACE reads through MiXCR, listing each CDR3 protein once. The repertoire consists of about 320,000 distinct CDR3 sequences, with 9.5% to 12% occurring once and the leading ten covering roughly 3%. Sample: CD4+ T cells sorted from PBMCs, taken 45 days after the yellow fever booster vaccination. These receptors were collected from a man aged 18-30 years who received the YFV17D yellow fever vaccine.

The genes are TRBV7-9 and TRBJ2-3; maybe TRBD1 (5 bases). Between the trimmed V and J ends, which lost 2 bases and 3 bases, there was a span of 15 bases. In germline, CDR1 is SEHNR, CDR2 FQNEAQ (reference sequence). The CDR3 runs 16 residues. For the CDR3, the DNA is TGTGCCAGCAGCTTAACTTCAGGGCACGTGACAGATACGCAGTATTTT. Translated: CASSLTSGHVTDTQYF.

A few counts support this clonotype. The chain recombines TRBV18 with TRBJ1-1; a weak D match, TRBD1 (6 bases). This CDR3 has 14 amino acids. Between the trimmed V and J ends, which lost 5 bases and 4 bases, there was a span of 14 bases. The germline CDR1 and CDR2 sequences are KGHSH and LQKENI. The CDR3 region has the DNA TGTGCCAGCTCATTGGGGGCGCGTGGCACTGAAGCTTTCTTT. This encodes CASSLGARGTEAFF.

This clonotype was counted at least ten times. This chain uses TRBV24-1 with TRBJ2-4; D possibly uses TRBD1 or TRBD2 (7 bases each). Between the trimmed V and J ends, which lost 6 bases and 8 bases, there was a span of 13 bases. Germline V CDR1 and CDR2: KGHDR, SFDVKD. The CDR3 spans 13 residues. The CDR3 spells CATSLQGGDIQYF. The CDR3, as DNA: TGTGCCACCAGTTTGCAGGGGGGGGACATTCAGTACTTC.

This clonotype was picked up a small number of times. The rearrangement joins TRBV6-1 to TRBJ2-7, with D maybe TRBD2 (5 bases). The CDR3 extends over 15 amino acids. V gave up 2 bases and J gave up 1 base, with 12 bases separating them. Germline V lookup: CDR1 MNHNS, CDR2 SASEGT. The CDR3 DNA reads TGTGCCAGCAGTGAATACTCCGGGGAATCCTACGAGCAGTACGTC. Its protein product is CASSEYSGESYEQYV.